This T cell receptor (beta chain) was retrieved from a study of blood T cell repertoires in COVID-19. Study summary: The study drew acute and convalescent COVID-19 samples from the United States, Italy and Spain.

This CDR3 is 16 amino acids long. From germline, CDR1 is MNHEY and CDR2 SVGEGT. V lost 2 bases, J lost 3 bases, and 15 bases lay in between. Authors' analysis steps: Cell counts per sample came from amplifying reference gene primers. The repertoire was sequenced with immunoSEQ multiplex PCR; TCRdb's copy has only in-frame clones and lacks some. V and J calls plus clone size are reproduced from that table; the DNA served to infer D and trimming. Here the sample spans about 220,000 clones, around 82% being singletons. The source material was peripheral blood. The receptor was derived from a woman of 80 years or more with acute or convalescent COVID-19. The V call is TRBV6-2 or TRBV6-3, the J call TRBJ2-3; tentatively, D is TRBD1 (6 bases). The CDR3 sequence: CASSYLLGGRTDTQYF. CDR3 DNA sequence: TGTGCCAGCAGTTACCTCCTAGGGGGTAGGACAGATACGCAGTATTTT.